This TCR beta chain was obtained from a study of blood T cell repertoires in COVID-19. Assay: immunoSEQ multiplex PCR; the TCRdb copy retains only in-frame clones and omits some. The repertoire holds approximately 270,000 clones, 70% to 90% seen once, with roughly 4% in the top ten. The sample consisted of PBMCs or T cells enriched from blood (not recorded which). This clonotype originated in a woman aged 25 to 39 who had recovered from COVID-19.

Written as DNA, the CDR3 is TGTGCCAGCAGCTTAGAACCGGGACAGGGGAATGAGCAGTTCTTC. Its translation: CASSLEPGQGNEQFF. The chain couples TRBV11-2 to TRBJ2-1; 10 nucleotides line up with TRBD1. The trim removed 0 bases at V and 7 bases at J, leaving 3 bases unmatched. CDR1 SGHAT and CDR2 FQNNGV come from the germline V gene. The CDR3 sequence is 15 residues long.